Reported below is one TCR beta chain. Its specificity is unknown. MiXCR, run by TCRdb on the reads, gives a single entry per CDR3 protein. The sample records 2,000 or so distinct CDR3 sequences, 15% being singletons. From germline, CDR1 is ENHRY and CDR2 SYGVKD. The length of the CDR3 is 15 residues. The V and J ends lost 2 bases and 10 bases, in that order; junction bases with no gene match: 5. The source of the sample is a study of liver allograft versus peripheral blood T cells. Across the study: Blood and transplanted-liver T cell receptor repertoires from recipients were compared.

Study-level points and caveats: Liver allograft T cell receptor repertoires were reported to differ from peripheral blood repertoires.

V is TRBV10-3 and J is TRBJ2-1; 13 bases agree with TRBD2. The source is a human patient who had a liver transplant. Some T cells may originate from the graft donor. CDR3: CAISETSGGAKEQFF. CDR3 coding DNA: TGTGCCATCAGTGAGACTAGCGGGGGGGCGAAGGAGCAGTTCTTC.